The entry below gives a single TCR beta chain sequence along with its context. Its antigen is still unknown. Germline V gene data show CDR1 as DFQATT and CDR2 as SNEGSKA (reference sequence). This CDR3 is built from 17 residues. No DNA is given; TCRdb re-called the 5' RACE reads and lists each CDR3 protein once. The sample's table shows over 150,000 distinct CDR3 sequences. These data are taken from a study of T cells expressing NK-cell markers. Background on the study: The study drew TCR beta repertoires from sorted CD3+CD56+NKG2C+, CD3+CD56+NKG2C- and CD3+CD56-NKG2C+ T cells.

Study-wide results and limits: These clonotypes, the leaders elsewhere, also led the CD3+CD56-NKG2C+ fraction in a few donors.

Material: blood T cells: a sorted CD56 or NKG2C T cell subset, CD4+ or CD8+ T cells, or bulk PBMC T cells (not recorded which). The sequence was obtained from a woman between 50 and 59 years old in good health. The chain uses TRBV20-1 and TRBJ1-2. The CDR3 region is CSARDLDAESQRYGYTF.